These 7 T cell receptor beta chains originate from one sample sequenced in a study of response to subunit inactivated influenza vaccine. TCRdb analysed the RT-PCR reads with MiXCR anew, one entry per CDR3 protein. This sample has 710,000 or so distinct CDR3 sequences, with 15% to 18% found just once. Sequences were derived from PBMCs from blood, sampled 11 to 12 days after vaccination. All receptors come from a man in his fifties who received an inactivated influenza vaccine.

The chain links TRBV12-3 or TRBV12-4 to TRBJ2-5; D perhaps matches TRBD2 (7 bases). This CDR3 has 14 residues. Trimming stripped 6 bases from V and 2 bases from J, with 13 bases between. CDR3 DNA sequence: TGTGCCAGCAGCCGCGCGGGGGCTCAAGAGACCCAGTACTTC. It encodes CASSRAGAQETQYF.

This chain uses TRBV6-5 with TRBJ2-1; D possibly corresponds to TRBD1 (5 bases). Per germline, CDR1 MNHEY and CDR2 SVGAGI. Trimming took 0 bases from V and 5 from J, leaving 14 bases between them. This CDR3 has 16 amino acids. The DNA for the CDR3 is TGTGCCAGCAGTTACTCAAGCAGGGTATTACACAATGAGCAGTTCTTC. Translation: CASSYSSRVLHNEQFF.

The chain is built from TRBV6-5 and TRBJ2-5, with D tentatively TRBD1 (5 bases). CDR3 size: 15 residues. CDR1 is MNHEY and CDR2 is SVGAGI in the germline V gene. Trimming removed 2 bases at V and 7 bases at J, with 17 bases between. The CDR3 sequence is CASSYPEGDLVTQYF. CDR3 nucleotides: TGTGCCAGCAGTTACCCTGAAGGGGATCTCGTGACCCAGTACTTC.

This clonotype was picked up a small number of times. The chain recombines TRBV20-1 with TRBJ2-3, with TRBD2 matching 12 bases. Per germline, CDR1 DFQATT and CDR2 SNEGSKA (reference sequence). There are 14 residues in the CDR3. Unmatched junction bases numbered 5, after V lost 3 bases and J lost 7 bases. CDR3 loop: CSARQTSGRNTQYF. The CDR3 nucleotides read TGCAGTGCTAGGCAAACTAGCGGGAGGAATACGCAGTATTTT.

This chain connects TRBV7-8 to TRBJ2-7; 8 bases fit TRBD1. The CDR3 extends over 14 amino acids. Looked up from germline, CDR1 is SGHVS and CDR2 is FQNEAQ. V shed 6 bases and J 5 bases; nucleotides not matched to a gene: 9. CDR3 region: CASRSHQGAHEQYF. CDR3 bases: TGTGCCAGCAGATCACACCAGGGGGCCCACGAGCAGTACTTC.

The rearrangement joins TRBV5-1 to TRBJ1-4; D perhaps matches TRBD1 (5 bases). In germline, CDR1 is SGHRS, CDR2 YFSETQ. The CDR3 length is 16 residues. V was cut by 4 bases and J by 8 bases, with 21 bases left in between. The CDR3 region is CASSINSQGVGEKLFF. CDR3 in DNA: TGCGCCAGCAGCATAAATTCTCAGGGAGTGGGCGAAAAACTGTTTTTT.

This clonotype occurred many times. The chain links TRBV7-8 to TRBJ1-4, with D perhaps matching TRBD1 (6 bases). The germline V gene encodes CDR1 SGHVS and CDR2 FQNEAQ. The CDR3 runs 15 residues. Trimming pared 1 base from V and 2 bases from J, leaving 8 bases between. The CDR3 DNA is TGTGCCAGCAGCTTAGGGACAGCGACTAATGAAAAACTGTTTTTT. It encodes CASSLGTATNEKLFF.